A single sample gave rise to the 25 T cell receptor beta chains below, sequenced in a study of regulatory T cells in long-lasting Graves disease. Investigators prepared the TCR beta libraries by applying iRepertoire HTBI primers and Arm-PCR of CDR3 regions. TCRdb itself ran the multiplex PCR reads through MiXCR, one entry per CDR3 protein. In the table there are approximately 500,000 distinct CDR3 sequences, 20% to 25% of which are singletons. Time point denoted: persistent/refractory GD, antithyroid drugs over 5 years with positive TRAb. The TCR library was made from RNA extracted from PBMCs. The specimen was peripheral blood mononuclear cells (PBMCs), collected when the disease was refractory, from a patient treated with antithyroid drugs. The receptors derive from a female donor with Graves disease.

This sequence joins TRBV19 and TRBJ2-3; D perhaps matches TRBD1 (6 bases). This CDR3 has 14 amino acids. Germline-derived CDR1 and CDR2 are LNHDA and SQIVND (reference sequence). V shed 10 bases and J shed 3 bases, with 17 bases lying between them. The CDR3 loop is CATRGGRGTDTQYF. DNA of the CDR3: TGTGCCACCAGGGGTGGAAGGGGAACAGATACGCAGTATTTT.

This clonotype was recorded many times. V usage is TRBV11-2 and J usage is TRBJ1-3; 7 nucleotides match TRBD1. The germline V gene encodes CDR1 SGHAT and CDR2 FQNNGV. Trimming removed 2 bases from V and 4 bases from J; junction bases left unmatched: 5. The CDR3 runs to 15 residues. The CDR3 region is CASSLQGEVGNTIYF. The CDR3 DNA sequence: TGTGCCAGCAGCTTACAGGGGGAAGTAGGAAACACCATATATTTT.

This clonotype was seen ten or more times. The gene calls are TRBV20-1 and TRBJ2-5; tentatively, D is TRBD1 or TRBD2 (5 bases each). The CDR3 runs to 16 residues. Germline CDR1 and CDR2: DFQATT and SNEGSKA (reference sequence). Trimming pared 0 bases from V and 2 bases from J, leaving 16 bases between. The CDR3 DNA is TGCAGTGCTAGAGACCGCTACCGGGACCATCAAGAGACCCAGTACTTC. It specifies CSARDRYRDHQETQYF.

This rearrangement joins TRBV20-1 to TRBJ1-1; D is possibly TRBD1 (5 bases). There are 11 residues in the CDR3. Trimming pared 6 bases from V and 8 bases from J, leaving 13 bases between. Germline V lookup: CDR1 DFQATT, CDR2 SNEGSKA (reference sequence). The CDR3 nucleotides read TGCAGTGCCGCCCGGACAAACGAAGCTTTCTTT. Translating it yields CSAARTNEAFF.

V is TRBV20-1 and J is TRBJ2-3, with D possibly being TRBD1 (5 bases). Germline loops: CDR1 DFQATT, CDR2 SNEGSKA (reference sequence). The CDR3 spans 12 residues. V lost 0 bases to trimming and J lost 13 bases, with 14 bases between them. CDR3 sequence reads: CSAREAPAREYF. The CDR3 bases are TGCAGTGCTAGAGAGGCCCCTGCCAGGGAGTATTTT.

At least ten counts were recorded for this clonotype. Here the CDR3 reads CAWSVSGLHGYTF. CDR3 nucleotide sequence: TGTGCCTGGAGTGTCTCCGGGCTTCATGGCTACACCTTC. The chain links TRBV30 to TRBJ1-2; D is ambiguous. The germline V gene encodes CDR1 GTSNPN and CDR2 SVGIG (reference sequence). This CDR3 has 13 residues. The germline V and J ends were trimmed by 0 bases and 6 bases, with 11 bases remaining between them.

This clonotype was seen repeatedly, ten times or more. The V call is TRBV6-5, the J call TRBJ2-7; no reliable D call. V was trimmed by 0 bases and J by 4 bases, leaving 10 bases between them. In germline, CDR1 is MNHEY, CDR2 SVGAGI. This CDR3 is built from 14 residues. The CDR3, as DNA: TGTGCCAGCAGTTACTCCTCTTTCAATTACGAGCAGTACTTC. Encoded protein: CASSYSSFNYEQYF.

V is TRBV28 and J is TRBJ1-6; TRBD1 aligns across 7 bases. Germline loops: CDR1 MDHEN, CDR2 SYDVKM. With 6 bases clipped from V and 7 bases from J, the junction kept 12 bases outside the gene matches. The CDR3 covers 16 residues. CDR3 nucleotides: TGTGCCAGCAGGTATCCGTTGGACAGGTTGAATTCACCCCTCCACTTT. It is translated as CASRYPLDRLNSPLHF.

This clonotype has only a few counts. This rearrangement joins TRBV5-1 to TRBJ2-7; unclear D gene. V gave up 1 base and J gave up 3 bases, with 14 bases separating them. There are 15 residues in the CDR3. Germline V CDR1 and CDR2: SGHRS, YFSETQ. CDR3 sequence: CASSLLGVSNYEQYF. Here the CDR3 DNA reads TGCGCCAGCAGCTTGCTTGGGGTTTCTAACTACGAGCAGTACTTC.

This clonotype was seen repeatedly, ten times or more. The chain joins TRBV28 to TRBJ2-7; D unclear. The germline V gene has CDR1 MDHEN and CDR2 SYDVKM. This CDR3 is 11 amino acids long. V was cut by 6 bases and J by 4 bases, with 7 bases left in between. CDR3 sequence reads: CASRGGYEQYF. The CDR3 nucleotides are TGTGCCAGCAGGGGTGGTTACGAGCAGTACTTC.

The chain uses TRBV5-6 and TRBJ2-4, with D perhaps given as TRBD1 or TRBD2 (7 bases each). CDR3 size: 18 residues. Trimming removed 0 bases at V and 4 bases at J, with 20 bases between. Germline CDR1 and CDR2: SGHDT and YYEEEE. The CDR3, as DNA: TGTGCCAGCAGCTTGGATCCCTGGGGAGGGGGCTTAAAAAACATTCAGTACTTC. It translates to CASSLDPWGGGLKNIQYF.

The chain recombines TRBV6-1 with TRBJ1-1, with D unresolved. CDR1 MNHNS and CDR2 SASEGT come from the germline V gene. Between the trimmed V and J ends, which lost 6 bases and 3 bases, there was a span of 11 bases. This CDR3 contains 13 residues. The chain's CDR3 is CASSGDWDTEAFF. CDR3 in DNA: TGTGCCAGCAGCGGTGATTGGGACACTGAAGCTTTCTTT.

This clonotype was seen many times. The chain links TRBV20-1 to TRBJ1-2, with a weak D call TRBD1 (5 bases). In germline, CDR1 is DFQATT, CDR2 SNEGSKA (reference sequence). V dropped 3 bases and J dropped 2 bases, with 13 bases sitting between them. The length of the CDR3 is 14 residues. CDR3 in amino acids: CSASRQGENYGYTF. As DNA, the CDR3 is TGCAGTGCTAGCCGTCAGGGCGAGAACTATGGCTACACCTTC.

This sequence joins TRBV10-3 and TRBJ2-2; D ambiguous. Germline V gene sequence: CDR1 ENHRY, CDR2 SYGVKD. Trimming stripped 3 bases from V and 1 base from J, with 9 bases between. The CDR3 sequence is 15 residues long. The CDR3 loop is CAISDIGKNTGELFF. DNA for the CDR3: TGTGCCATCAGTGACATAGGGAAGAACACCGGGGAGCTGTTTTTT.

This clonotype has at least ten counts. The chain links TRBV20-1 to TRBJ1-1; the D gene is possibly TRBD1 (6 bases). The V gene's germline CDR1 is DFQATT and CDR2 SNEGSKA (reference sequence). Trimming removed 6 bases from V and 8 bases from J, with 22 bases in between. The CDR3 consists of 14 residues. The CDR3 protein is CSARRGALTFEAFF. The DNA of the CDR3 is TGCAGTGCGAGAAGGGGGGCTCTAACCTTCGAAGCTTTCTTT.

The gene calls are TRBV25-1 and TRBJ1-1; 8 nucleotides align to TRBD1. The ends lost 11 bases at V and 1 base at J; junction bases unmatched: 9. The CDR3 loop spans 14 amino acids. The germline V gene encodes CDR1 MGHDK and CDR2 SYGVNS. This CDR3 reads CAGRLGQENTEAFF. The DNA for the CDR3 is TGTGCCGGTAGACTGGGACAGGAGAACACTGAAGCTTTCTTT.

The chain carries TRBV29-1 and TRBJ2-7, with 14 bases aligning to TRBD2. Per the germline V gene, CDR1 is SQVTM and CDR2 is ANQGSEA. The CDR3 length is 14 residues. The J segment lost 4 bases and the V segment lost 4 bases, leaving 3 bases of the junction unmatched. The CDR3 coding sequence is TGCAGCGTTGGGACTAGCGGGAGGAGGTACGAGCAGTACTTC. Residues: CSVGTSGRRYEQYF.

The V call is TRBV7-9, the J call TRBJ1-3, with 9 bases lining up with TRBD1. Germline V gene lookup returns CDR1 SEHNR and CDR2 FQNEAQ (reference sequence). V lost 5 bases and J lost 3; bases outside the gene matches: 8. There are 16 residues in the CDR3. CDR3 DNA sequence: TGTGCCAGCAGCCCCCCCCGGACAGGGGTTGGAAACACCATATATTTT. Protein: CASSPPRTGVGNTIYF.

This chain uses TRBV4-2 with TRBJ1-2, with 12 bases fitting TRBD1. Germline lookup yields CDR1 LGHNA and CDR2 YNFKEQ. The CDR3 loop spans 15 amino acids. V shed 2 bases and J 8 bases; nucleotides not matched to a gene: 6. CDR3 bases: TGTGCCAGCAGCCAACCGGGACAGGGGGCTGAGGGCTACACCTTC. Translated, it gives CASSQPGQGAEGYTF.

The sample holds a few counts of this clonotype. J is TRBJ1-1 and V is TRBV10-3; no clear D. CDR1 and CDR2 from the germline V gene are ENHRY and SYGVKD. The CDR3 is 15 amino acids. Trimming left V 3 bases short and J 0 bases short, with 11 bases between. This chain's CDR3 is CAISEPAPMNTEAFF. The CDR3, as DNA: TGTGCCATCAGTGAACCCGCCCCGATGAACACTGAAGCTTTCTTT.

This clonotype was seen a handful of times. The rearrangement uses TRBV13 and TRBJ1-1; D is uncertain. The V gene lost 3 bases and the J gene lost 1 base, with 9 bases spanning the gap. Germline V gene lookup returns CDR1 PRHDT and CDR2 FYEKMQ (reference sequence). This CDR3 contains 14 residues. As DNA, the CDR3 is TGTGCCAGCAGCTTTCTCAGTAAGAACACTGAAGCTTTCTTT. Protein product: CASSFLSKNTEAFF. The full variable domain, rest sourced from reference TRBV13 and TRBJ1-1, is AAGVIQSPRHLIKEKRETATLKCYPIPRHDTVYWYQQGPGQDPQFLISFYEKMQSDKGSIPDRFSAQQFSDYHSELNMSSLELGDSALYFCASSFLSKNTEAFFGQGTRLTVV.

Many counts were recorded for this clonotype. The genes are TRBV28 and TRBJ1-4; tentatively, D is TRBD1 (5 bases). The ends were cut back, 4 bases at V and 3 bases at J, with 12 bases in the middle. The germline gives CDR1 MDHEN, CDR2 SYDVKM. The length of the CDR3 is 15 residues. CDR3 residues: CASSSVGTANEKLFF. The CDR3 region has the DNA TGTGCCAGCAGTTCGGTTGGGACGGCTAATGAAAAACTGTTTTTT.

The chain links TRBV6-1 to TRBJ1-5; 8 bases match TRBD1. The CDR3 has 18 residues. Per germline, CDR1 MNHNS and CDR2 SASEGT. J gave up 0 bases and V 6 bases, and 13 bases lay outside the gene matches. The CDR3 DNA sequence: TGTGCCAGCAGCCCTAGACAGGGGATATTGTATAGCAATCAGCCCCAGCATTTT. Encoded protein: CASSPRQGILYSNQPQHF.

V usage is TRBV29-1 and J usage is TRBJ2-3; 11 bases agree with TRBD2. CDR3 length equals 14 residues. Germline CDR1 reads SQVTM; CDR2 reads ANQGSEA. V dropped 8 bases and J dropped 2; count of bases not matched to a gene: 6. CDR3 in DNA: TGCAGCCCAATACTAGCGGGGGACACAGATACGCAGTATTTT. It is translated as CSPILAGDTDTQYF.

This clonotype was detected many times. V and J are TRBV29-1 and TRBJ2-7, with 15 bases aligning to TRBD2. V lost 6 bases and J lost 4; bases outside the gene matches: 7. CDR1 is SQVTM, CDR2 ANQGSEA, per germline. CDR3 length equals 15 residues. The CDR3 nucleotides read TGCAGCGTGAAAGGGACTAGCGGGAGGAAGTACGAGCAGTACTTC. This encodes CSVKGTSGRKYEQYF.